This T cell receptor beta chain emerged from a study of vaccination effects on CD4 cells after COVID-19. Notes on the study in general: By a late point after vaccination, infection- and vaccine-induced clones had shrunk markedly through clonal contraction. From healthy vaccinees, only 1 of 255 vaccine-induced clones also reacted to common cold coronaviruses.

Germline values: CDR1 SGHTA, CDR2 FQGTGA. This CDR3 comprises 15 residues. The V gene end was trimmed by 2 bases and the J gene end by 0 bases; junction bases not matched to a gene: 0. Peptide-pool stimulation followed by sequencing identified expanded antigen-specific CD4+ clonotypes in the ViraFEST assay. The culture ran for roughly ten days before CD4+ T cells were isolated. Vaccinated recipients, who were negative for nucleocapsid antibodies, had no history of SARS-CoV-2 infection. Every well housed some 1.8 million PBMC, which grew in culture alongside 10 IU/ml IL-2 and 10 ug/ml peptides. Fresh IL-2-containing medium replaced half the medium on days 3 and 7. Produced via immunoSEQ multiplex PCR; TCRdb's table is partial and in-frame only. The profile shows 40,000 to 50,000 clones, 65% to 80% of them singletons. This clone was counted a single time. Antigen unknown.

The clonotype originates from a human donor who received a COVID-19 vaccine. Sequences were derived from CD4+ T cells from PBMCs cultured with HCoV-NL63 spike peptides, sampled before COVID-19 vaccination. The chain employs TRBV7-3 and TRBJ2-3; 9 nucleotides align to TRBD1. In nucleotides, the CDR3 is TGTGCCAGCAGCTTAGACAGGGGGAGCACAGATACGCAGTATTTT. It is translated as CASSLDRGSTDTQYF.